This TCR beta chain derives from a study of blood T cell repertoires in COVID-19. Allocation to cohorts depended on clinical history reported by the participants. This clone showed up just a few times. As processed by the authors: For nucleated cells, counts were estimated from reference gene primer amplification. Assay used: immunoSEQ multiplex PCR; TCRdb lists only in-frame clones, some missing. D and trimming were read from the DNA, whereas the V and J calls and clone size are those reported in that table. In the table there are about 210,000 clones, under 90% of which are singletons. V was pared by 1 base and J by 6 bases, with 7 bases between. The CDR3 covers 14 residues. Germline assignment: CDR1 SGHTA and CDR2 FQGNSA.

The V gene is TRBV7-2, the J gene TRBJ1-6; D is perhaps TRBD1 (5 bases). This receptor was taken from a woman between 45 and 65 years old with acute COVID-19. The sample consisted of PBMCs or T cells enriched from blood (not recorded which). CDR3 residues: CASSLDGANSPLHF. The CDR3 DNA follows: TGTGCCAGCAGCTTAGATGGGGCTAATTCACCCCTCCACTTT. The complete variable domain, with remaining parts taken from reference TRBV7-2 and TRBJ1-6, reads GAGVSQSPSNKVTEKGKDVELRCDPISGHTALYWYRQSLGQGLEFLIYFQGNSAPDKSGLPSDRFSAERTGGSVSTLTIQRTQQEDSAVYLCASSLDGANSPLHFGNGTRLTVT.